This record concerns one T cell receptor (beta chain) sequence. What this receptor recognizes is not known. Base qualities are not provided; no much larger clone lies one nucleotide away. The record originates from a study of blood T cell repertoires in COVID-19 (dated by TCRdb to about 2020). Notes on the research overall: The collaborator samples originated in the United States, Italy and Spain and spanned the acute and convalescent phases of COVID-19. The material from the prospective study consisted of cDNA or gDNA derived from T cells, B-cell-depleted T cells, or PBMCs. Subjects who had been exposed to COVID-19, were actively infected with it, or had recovered from it provided the deeply sampled blood TCRbeta repertoires that made up the dataset. The repertoires were released in a freely available public database intended as a resource for research on the immune response to SARS-CoV-2. The samples were drawn from two sources: the first 160 participants of the ongoing ImmuneRACE study, and over 1,000 subjects contributed by 6 global collaborators. Sample metadata almost always included a de-identified subject ID, COVID-19 status, age in years and sex. Where HLA class I and class II types were available, the types were taken from metadata supplied by the sample provider, not from assay-based typing.

TCRbeta CDR3 regions were amplified from genomic DNA by means of the immunoSEQ Assay, a bias-controlled multiplex PCR. From the authors' description of their analysis: Within the assay, amplification of reference gene primers was used to estimate how many nucleated cells each sample contained. To quantify the absolute abundance of each unique TCRbeta CDR3 rearrangement, sequence reads were collapsed and filtered. For each sample, productive Simpson clonality was calculated as the square root of Simpson's diversity index across productive rearrangements. TCRdb carries this immuneACCESS record with in-frame sequences only. Its versions omit some clonotypes, under half of them owing to an unresolved V gene in the studies checked, with the rest unexplained. V and J calls and clone size follow that table, whereas D and trimming were derived from the DNA. The sample table holds 70,000 to 75,000 clones, of which roughly 90% were seen once. About a tenth of the sample is taken by the ten largest.

Counted from cysteine to phenylalanine, this CDR3 has 15 amino acids. Of the read, only the CDR3 DNA is kept; its 45 bases are in frame from base 1. For CDR1 and CDR2, the germline V gene lists SGHRS and YFSETQ. The trim is 4 bases for V and 4 bases for J, with a gap of 18 bases between the germline ends. Collaborating institutions collected whole blood in K2EDTA tubes following their own protocols. Collaborator samples were shipped for TCRbeta analysis as frozen whole blood, isolated PBMCs, or DNA extracted from either sample type. What the authors observed across the whole study: The quantity of clinical and demographic metadata differed by source and by participant and was supplied without curation.

The sample consisted of peripheral blood. The clonotype comes from a human donor in a cohort sampled during active COVID-19. The rearranged chain carries TRBV5-1 and TRBJ2-7, with TRBD1 perhaps the D gene, on 7 matching bases. The CDR3 reads CASSLGPRGDYEQYF. Read as DNA, the sequence is TGCGCCAGCAGCCTCGGACCCAGGGGGGATTACGAGCAGTACTTC. Joined to the reference TRBV5-1 and TRBJ2-7 proteins, this CDR3 gives the full variable domain: KAGVTQTPRYLIKTRGQQVTLSCSPISGHRSVSWYQQTPGQGLQFLFEYFSETQRNKGNFPGRFSGRQFSNSRSEMNVSTLELGDSALYLCASSLGPRGDYEQYFGPGTRLTVT.